This T cell receptor beta chain was found in a study of response to subunit inactivated influenza vaccine. This clonotype was seen ten or more times. Its antigen is not identified. Findings and caveats of the study: It was the authors' suggestion that each seasonal influenza vaccination recruits few new T cells.

MiXCR, applied by TCRdb to the RT-PCR reads, yields one record per CDR3 protein. The sample shows 500,000 or so distinct CDR3 sequences, 15% to 20% of them seen only once. The material was CD4+ T cells sorted from PBMCs, obtained 23 to 25 months after vaccination. The sequence derives from a man aged 50 to 69 who received an inactivated influenza vaccine.

The CDR3 is CASSFAGTGASGYTF. CDR3 DNA: TGTGCCAGCAGCTTTGCAGGGACAGGGGCCTCTGGCTACACCTTC. This chain joins TRBV7-2 and TRBJ1-2; TRBD1 matches 10 bases. The germline V gene encodes CDR1 SGHTA and CDR2 FQGNSA. This CDR3 has 15 residues. Trimming at V came to 3 bases and at J to 7 bases, leaving 8 bases not matched to a gene.